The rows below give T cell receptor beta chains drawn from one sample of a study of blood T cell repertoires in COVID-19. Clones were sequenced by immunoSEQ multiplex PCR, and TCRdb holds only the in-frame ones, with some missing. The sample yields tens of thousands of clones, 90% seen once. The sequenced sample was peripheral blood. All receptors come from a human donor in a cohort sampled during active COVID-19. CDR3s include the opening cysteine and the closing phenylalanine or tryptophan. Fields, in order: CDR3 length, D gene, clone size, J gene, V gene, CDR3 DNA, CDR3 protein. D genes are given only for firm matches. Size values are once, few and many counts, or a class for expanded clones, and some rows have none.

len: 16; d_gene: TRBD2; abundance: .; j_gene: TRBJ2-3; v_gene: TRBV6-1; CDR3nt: TGTGCCAGCAGTGAACTAGCGGGGGCCCGCACAGATACGCAGTATTTT; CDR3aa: CASSELAGARTDTQYF
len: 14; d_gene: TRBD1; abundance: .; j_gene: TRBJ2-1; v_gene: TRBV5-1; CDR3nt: TGCGCCAGCAGCCGGGACAGGGACTACAATGAGCAGTTCTTC; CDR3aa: CASSRDRDYNEQFF
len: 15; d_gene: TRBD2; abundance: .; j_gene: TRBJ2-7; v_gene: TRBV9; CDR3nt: TGTGCCAGCAGCGCGGCGGAACTAGCGTCGTACGAGCAGTACTTC; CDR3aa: CASSAAELASYEQYF
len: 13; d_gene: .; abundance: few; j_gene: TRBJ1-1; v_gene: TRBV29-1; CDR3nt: TGCAGCGTTGAGAGGCAGCTGAACACTGAAGCTTTCTTT; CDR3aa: CSVERQLNTEAFF
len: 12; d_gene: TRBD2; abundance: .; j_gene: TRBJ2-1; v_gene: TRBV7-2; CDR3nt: TGTGCCAGCAGCCGTAGCGGGGGAGGGCAGTTCTTC; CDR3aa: CASSRSGGGQFF
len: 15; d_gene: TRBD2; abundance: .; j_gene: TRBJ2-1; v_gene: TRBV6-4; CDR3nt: TGTGCCAGCAGTGAAATTAGCGGGGGGGCCGGTGAGCAGTTCTTC; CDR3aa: CASSEISGGAGEQFF
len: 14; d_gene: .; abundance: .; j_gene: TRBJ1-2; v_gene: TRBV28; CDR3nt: TGTGCCAGCAGTTTAGGGGGGGAGGACTATGGCTACACCTTC; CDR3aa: CASSLGGEDYGYTF
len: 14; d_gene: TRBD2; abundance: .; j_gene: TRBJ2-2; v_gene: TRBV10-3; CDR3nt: TGTGCCACCCCTAGCGGGGGCGCCACCGGGGAGCTGTTTTTT; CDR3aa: CATPSGGATGELFF
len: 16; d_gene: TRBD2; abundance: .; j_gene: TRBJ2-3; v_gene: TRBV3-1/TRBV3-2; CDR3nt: TGTGCCAGCAGCACTACCGGGACTAGCTACTCGGATACGCAGTATTTT; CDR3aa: CASSTTGTSYSDTQYF
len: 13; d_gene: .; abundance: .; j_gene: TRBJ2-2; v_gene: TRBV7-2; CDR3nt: TGTGCCAGCAGCGGCGTCGGGACCGGGGAGCTGTTTTTT; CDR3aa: CASSGVGTGELFF
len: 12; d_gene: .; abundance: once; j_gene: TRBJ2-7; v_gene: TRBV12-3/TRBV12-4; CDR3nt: TGTGCCAGCAGTTTAGACAGATACGAGCAGTACTTC; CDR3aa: CASSLDRYEQYF
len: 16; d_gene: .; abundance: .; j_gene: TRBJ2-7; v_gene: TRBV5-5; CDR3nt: TGTGCCAGCAGCTTGGGCAACCCATGGGCCACCTACGAGCAGTACTTC; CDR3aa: CASSLGNPWATYEQYF
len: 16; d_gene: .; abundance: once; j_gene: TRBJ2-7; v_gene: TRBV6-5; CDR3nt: TGTGCCAGCAGTTACCTAGCGGGACAGGGGATCTACGAGCAGTACTTC; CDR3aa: CASSYLAGQGIYEQYF
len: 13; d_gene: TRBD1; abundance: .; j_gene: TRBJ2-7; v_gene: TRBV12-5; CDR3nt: TGTGCTAGTGCCCGGGACAGGGCCTACGAGCAGTACTTC; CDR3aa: CASARDRAYEQYF
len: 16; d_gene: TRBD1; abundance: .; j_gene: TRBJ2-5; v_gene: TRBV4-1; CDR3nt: TGCGCCAGCGGTTCTTCAGGGGGTGGAATTCTCGAGACCCAGTACTTC; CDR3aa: CASGSSGGGILETQYF
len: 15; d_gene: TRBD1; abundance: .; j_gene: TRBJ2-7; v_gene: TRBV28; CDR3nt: TGTGCCAGCATCCCGGGACAGGGTTATACCTACGAGCAGTACTTC; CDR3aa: CASIPGQGYTYEQYF
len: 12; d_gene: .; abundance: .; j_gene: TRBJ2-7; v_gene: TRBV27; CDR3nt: TGTGCCAGCAGCAGTACCTCCTACGAGCAGTACTTC; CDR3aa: CASSSTSYEQYF
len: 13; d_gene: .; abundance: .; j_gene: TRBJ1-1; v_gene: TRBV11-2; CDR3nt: TGTGCCAGCAGCTTAGATATGTACACTGAAGCTTTCTTT; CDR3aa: CASSLDMYTEAFF
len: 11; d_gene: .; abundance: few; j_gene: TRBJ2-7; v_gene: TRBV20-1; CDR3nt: TGCAGTGCTAGCTCGGGTCACGAGCAGTACTTC; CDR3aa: CSASSGHEQYF
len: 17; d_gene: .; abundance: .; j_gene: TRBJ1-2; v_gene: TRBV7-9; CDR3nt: TGTGCCAGCAGCCCCACAATCCGGGATGCGCGGGTCTATGGCTACACCTTC; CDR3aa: CASSPTIRDARVYGYTF
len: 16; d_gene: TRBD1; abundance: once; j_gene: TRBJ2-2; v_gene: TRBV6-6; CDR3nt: TGTGCCAGCAGTTATCCGACAGGGGGTGACACCGGGGAGCTGTTTTTT; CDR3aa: CASSYPTGGDTGELFF
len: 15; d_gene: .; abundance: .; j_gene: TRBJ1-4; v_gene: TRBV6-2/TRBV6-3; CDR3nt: TGTGCCAGCAGTTACCTGCCAGGGCCTAATGAAAAACTGTTTTTT; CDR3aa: CASSYLPGPNEKLFF
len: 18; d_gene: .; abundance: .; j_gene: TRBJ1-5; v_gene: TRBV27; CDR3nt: TGTGCCAGCAGCCCCCAAGGGGGTTCCCACCGTTTGGCTCAGCCCCAGCATTTT; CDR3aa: CASSPQGGSHRLAQPQHF
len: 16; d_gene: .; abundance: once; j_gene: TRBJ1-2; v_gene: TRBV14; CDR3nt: TGTGCCAGCAGCCAAGACCGCAAAACGGCAGGGTATGGCTACACCTTC; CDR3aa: CASSQDRKTAGYGYTF
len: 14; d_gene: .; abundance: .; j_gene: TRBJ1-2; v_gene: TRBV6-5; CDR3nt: TGTGCCAGCAGTTGGGGGGTAGCTAACTATGGCTACACCTTC; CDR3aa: CASSWGVANYGYTF
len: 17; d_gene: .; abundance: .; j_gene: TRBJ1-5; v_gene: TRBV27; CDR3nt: TGTGCCAGCAGTCCGCCCCCCGGGTCGGTTAGCAATCAGCCCCAGCATTTT; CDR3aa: CASSPPPGSVSNQPQHF
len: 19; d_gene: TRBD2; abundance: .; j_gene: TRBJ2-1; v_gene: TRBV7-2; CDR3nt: TGTGCCAGCAGCTTCTCGACTAGCGGGGGGCCGGGGTCCTACAATGAGCAGTTCTTC; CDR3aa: CASSFSTSGGPGSYNEQFF
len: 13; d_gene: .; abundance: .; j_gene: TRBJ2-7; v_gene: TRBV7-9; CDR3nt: TGTGCCAGCAGCCCGGGGTCTAACCACGAGCAGTACTTC; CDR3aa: CASSPGSNHEQYF
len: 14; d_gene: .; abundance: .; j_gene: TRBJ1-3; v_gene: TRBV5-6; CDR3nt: TGTGCCAGCAGCAGACAGATCTCTGGAAACACCATATATTTT; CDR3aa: CASSRQISGNTIYF
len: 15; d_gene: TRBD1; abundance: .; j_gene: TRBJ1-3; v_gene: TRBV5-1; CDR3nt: TGCGCCAGCAGCTTGGCAGGGGGCTCTGGAAACACCATATATTTT; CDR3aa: CASSLAGGSGNTIYF
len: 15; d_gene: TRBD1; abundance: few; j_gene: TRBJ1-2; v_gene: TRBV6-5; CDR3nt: TGTGCCAGCAGTAAACTTACAGGGGTTGACTATGGCTACACCTTC; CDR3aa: CASSKLTGVDYGYTF
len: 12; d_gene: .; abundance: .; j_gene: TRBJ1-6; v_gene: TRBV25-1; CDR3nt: TGTGCCAGCAGTGACCTCCGGGGACCCCTCCACTTT; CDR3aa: CASSDLRGPLHF
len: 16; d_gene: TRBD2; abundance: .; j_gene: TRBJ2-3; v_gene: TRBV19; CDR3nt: TGTGCCAGTAGTCTCGGTTTAGCGGGGAGCACAGATACGCAGTATTTT; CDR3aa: CASSLGLAGSTDTQYF
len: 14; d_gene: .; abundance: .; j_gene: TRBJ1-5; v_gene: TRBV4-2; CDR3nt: TGTGCCAGCAGCCAAGAGAGGCAAGATCAGCCCCAGCATTTT; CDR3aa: CASSQERQDQPQHF
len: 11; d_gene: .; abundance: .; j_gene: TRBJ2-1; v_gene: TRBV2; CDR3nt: TGTGCCAGCAGTCCCTCCAATGAGCAGTTCTTC; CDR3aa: CASSPSNEQFF
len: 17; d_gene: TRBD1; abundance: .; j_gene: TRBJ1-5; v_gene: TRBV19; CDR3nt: TGTGCCAGCGGCAAGGGGGACAGGGTATTTAGCAATCAGCCCCAGCATTTT; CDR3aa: CASGKGDRVFSNQPQHF
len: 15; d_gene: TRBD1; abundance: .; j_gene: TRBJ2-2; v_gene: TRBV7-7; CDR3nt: TGTGCCAGCAGCCGGGACAGGGGTACGACCGGGGAGCTGTTTTTT; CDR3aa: CASSRDRGTTGELFF